This T cell receptor beta chain was documented in a study of multiple sclerosis patients with progressive multifocal leukoencephalopathy. Points from the study as a whole: Expanded clones at PML onset predated and persisted through natalizumab therapy.

The length of the CDR3 is 18 residues. V lost 2 bases to trimming and J lost 3 bases, with 20 bases between them. CDR1 and CDR2 from the germline V gene are SGHVS and FQNEAQ. Sequencing used immunoSEQ multiplex PCR; TCRdb keeps in-frame clones, though not all of them. The table shows about 25,000 clones, with approximately 90% occurring only once. As regards this clone: Its antigen remains unknown.

The time point was: approximately 11 months of natalizumab therapy. Samples T1 and T2 were drawn at 6 and 12 months of therapy, respectively. This clonotype originated in a man between 25 and 39 years old with multiple sclerosis. Sequencing used PBMCs, obtained from a patient treated with natalizumab. V gene TRBV7-8 combines with J gene TRBJ1-5; D is unclear. The CDR3 DNA follows: TGTGCCAGCAGCTTACCCCCGAGGGAGAGGGATCCCAATCAGCCCCAGCATTTT. Protein: CASSLPPRERDPNQPQHF.